The sample holds many counts of the clone carrying this T cell receptor (beta chain). Its cognate antigen is unknown. This entry belongs to a study of blood T cells in healthy people across ages. A minimum of 5 micrograms of total RNA was extracted per sample. The second PCR ran about 6 to 12 cycles with a sample-barcoded 5' primer and J-beta primers. TCRdb recomputed calls from the 5' RACE reads with MiXCR, one row per CDR3 protein. Here the sample spans over 500,000 distinct CDR3 sequences, 52% being singletons. Looked up from germline, CDR1 is MDHEN and CDR2 is SYDVKM. Trimming stripped 5 bases from V and 4 bases from J, with 15 bases between. The CDR3 runs 14 residues. General study points: A roughly linear fall in TCR beta diversity per million T cells was seen with increasing age.

V usage is TRBV28 and J usage is TRBJ2-7, with a weak D call TRBD2 (6 bases). The sequencing input was blood. This clonotype originated in a woman at least 80 years old in good health. The CDR3 DNA is TGTGCCAGCAGTGGCCGCTTAGCGGATTACGAGCAGTACTTC. Protein sequence: CASSGRLADYEQYF.